This T cell receptor (beta chain) was sequenced during a study of T-cell memory formation after mild COVID-19. This clonotype has more than one count but fewer than ten. What it binds is unknown. One entry per CDR3 protein, called by TCRdb with MiXCR from the 5' RACE reads. This sample yields 200,000 to 250,000 distinct CDR3 sequences, of which roughly 15% are seen a single time; around 2.2% belongs to the top ten. Study observations and caveats: CD4+ bias marked clones expanding day 15 to 37, unlike balanced contracting clones.

V gave up 3 bases and J gave up 7 bases, with 12 bases separating them. This CDR3 is built from 14 residues. Per the germline V gene, CDR1 is KGHDR and CDR2 is SFDVKD. This sequence originates from an adult woman who had mild COVID-19 (a few samples of this study predate the infection). Cell type and time point are not known. Sequenced: PBMCs or a T cell subset sorted from them (not recorded which). V is TRBV24-1 and J is TRBJ1-5; possibly TRBD1 for D (5 bases). CDR3 in DNA: TGTGCCACCAGTGATCCGCAGGGAAGCCAGCCCCAGCATTTT. This codes for CATSDPQGSQPQHF.